The source of this T cell receptor beta chain is a study of T cell responses to AZD1222 COVID-19 vaccine. CDR3 length: 13 residues. V was cut by 6 bases and J by 9 bases, with 14 bases left in between. Method: immunoSEQ multiplex PCR; TCRdb's copy keeps in-frame clones and lacks some. The sample lists 180,000 or so clones; 91% were seen once. Details on this clone: Its matching antigen is unknown.

Points from the study as a whole: Donors skewed white British and female; clonal diversity was possibly underestimated.

Sequenced here: peripheral blood, sampled 28 days after the second AZD1222 dose. This chain uses TRBV12-3 or TRBV12-4 with TRBJ2-2, with unresolved D. The receptor was isolated from an adult who received the AZD1222 COVID-19 vaccine. The CDR3, as DNA: TGTGCCAGCAGCTTAATCGGCGCAAGGGAGCTGTTTTTT. Amino acids: CASSLIGARELFF.